This TCR beta chain is drawn from a study of Graves' ophthalmopathy and Graves' hyperthyroidism. Study-level points and caveats: Appearing in blood as well were most expanded thyroid clonotypes above 0.001 frequency. Stable hyperthyroidism and ophthalmopathy were told apart by a 13-signature model, which achieved 85% to 90% sensitivity and almost 82% specificity.

This CDR3 spans 13 amino acids. V lost 1 base and J lost 2, with 9 bases in between. Looked up from germline, CDR1 is SQVTM and CDR2 is ANQGSEA. This clonotype was picked up many times. Antigen specificity is unknown. Ophthalmopathy donors were characterized by moderate-to-severe activity, CAS of at least 3, NOSPECS of at least 4, and duration under 3 months. Orbital computed tomography and thyroid ultrasound, along with TRAb, serum thyroxine and clinical symptoms, underpinned diagnosis. RNA served as the template for amplifying TCR beta CDR3 regions. A first-round RT-PCR used HTBI primers, followed by a second-round multiplex PCR. TCRdb ran MiXCR on the multiplex PCR reads and lists one entry per CDR3 protein. In the table there are roughly 400,000 distinct CDR3 sequences, around 16% of which are singletons.

The chain has TRBV29-1 and TRBJ2-7; D is ambiguous. The clonotype originates from a woman aged 18-29 years with Graves' ophthalmopathy. Sample: peripheral blood. CDR3 sequence: CSVEGQSTYEQYF. The CDR3 region has the DNA TGCAGCGTTGAAGGGCAGAGCACCTACGAGCAGTACTTC.